This T cell receptor beta chain was captured by sequencing in a study of shared T cell receptors in the human thymus. This table comes from immunoSEQ multiplex PCR, and its TCRdb copy is limited to in-frame clones, with some not included. Among hundreds of thousands of clones listed, about 89% were seen once. CDR1 and CDR2 (germline): MGHRA, YSYEKL. The germline V and J ends were trimmed by 2 bases and 6 bases, with 13 bases remaining between them. This CDR3 is 14 amino acids long. The same specimen was also included in a second study, on human thymus T cells. As that study records: Each of the donors was a healthy Finnish infant who was undergoing open corrective cardiac surgery for congenital heart defects. Obtained as resections during corrective heart surgery, the thymus tissue was then studied. Gene usage for V and J segments appeared biased in thymic and blood repertoires. Highly overlapping thymic repertoires among unrelated individuals were reported in related research.

Sequencing was done on a sample of thymocytes. This chain connects TRBV4-1 to TRBJ1-1; no definite D call. This receptor was obtained from a boy under two years old with a congenital heart defect. CDR3 amino acids: CASSQSPLVPEAFF. CDR3 sequence (DNA): TGCGCCAGCAGCCAATCACCACTGGTGCCTGAAGCTTTCTTT.